This T cell receptor beta chain was captured in a study of technical replicates of blood from a handful of donors. This CDR3 has 11 residues. Trimming took off 5 bases at V and 9 bases at J, with 9 bases between the two ends. Germline CDR1 and CDR2: SGDLS and YYNGEE. The repertoire was sequenced with immunoSEQ multiplex PCR; TCRdb's copy has only in-frame clones and lacks some. The sample holds around 93,000 clones, about 95% seen once. The sequence was obtained from a human donor in good health. The V gene is TRBV9, the J gene TRBJ1-3, with unresolved D. Sample: T cells isolated from PBMCs. CDR3 in amino acids: CASSRDTTIYF. The CDR3 nucleotides are TGTGCCAGCAGTAGAGACACCACCATATATTTT.